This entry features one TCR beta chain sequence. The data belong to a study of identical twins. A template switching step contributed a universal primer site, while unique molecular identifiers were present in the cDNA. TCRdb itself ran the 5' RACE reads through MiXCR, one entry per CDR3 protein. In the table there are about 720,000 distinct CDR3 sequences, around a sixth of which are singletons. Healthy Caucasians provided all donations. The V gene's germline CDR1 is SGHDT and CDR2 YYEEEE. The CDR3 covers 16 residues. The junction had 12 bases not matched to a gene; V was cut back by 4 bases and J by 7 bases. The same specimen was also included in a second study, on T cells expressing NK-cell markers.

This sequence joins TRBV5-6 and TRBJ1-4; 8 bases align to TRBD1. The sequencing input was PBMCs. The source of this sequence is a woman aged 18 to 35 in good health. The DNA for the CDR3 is TGTGCCAGCAGCGACGCCACAGGGGGTGGTAGTGAAAAACTGTTTTTT. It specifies CASSDATGGGSEKLFF.